These T cell receptor beta chains were read from a single sample in a study of blood T cells in healthy people across ages. One entry per CDR3 protein results from TCRdb running MiXCR on the 5' RACE reads. The repertoire holds about 1.1 million distinct CDR3 sequences, with around two fifths as singletons. Sequences were obtained from blood. The receptors here all came from a man aged 18 to 29 in good health. Both conserved end residues are part of each CDR3. A D gene is named only where the DNA matches it firmly. Clone size is not always given. Where it is, it says once, few, many or a class for expanded clones.

TRBJ2-7,.,TRBV28,few,CASSQIRGEQYF,TGTGCCAGCAGCCAAATCCGGGGCGAGCAGTACTTC
TRBJ2-7,.,TRBV6-2/TRBV6-3,.,CASSYSVRVSYEQYF,TGTGCCAGCAGTTACTCGGTCAGGGTATCCTACGAGCAGTACTTC
TRBJ1-5,TRBD1,TRBV6-1,once,CASSDWDSANQPQRF,TGTGCCAGCAGTGATTGGGACAGCGCTAATCAGCCCCAGCGTTTT
TRBJ2-3,.,TRBV11-2,.,CASSLDSLITDTQYF,TGTGCCAGCAGCTTGGACTCGTTGATCACAGATACGCAGTATTTT
TRBJ2-5,.,TRBV7-6,.,CASSPRRALETQYF,TGTGCCAGCAGCCCCCGGAGAGCTCTGGAGACCCAGTACTTC
TRBJ1-2,.,TRBV2,.,CAGRTAGYHYGYTF,TGTGCCGGTCGGACAGCCGGTTACCACTATGGCTACACCTTC
TRBJ1-1,.,TRBV3-1,many,CASSPLQGSQAFF,TGTGCCAGCAGCCCCCTCCAGGGGAGCCAAGCTTTCTTT
TRBJ2-1,.,TRBV15,once,CATSRDNVGDTDERFF,TGTGCCACCAGCAGAGATAATGTTGGGGATACGGATGAGCGGTTCTTC
TRBJ1-2,TRBD1,TRBV28,few,CASSPPTGTGESGYTF,TGTGCCAGCAGTCCCCCAACCGGGACAGGGGAGAGTGGCTACACCTTC
TRBJ1-2,.,TRBV5-5,.,CASRNRHTPNYGYTF,TGTGCCAGCAGGAACCGACACACACCGAACTATGGCTACACCTTC
TRBJ1-3,TRBD1,TRBV18,.,CASSPAGTGISGNTIYF,TGTGCCAGCTCACCGGCCGGGACAGGGATCTCTGGAAACACCATATATTTT
TRBJ1-2,.,TRBV7-2,few,CASSQGTFGGYTF,TGTGCCAGCAGCCAGGGGACGTTCGGTGGCTACACCTTC
TRBJ2-3,.,TRBV15,few,CATSRDGGSLTHTQYF,TGTGCCACCAGCAGAGATGGTGGGTCATTGACCCATACGCAGTATTTT
TRBJ2-1,.,TRBV7-9,few,CASSRGGDNNEQFF,TGTGCCAGCAGCCGCGGGGGCGATAACAATGAGCAGTTCTTC
TRBJ2-5,.,TRBV30,.,CAWSVTRITSSQTQYF,TGTGCCTGGAGTGTAACCCGGATAACTAGCAGTCAGACCCAGTACTTC
TRBJ2-1,TRBD2,TRBV7-9,.,CASSHRRGAYNEQFF,TGTGCCAGCAGCCATCGACGGGGGGCCTACAATGAGCAGTTCTTC
TRBJ1-4,.,TRBV5-6,few,CASSSGTTRTEKLFF,TGTGCCAGCAGCTCCGGGACAACTAGGACTGAAAAACTGTTTTTT
TRBJ1-5,.,TRBV5-1,.,CASRAGPVSNQPQHF,TGCGCCAGCAGGGCAGGGCCCGTGAGCAATCAGCCCCAGCATTTT
TRBJ1-2,.,TRBV12-3/TRBV12-4,.,CASSLVLGGYGYTF,TGTGCCAGCAGTTTAGTTCTGGGCGGCTATGGCTACACCTTC
TRBJ2-3,.,TRBV9,many,CASSANTDTQYF,TGTGCCAGCAGCGCGAACACAGATACGCAGTATTTT
TRBJ1-1,.,TRBV4-3,.,CASSQDNRRNTEAFF,TGCGCCAGCAGCCAAGATAACAGAAGAAACACTGAAGCTTTCTTT
TRBJ2-5,TRBD1,TRBV7-2,few,CASSQYRGKETQYF,TGTGCCAGCAGCCAATACAGGGGTAAAGAGACCCAGTACTTC
TRBJ2-7,TRBD2,TRBV13,.,CASSLTAGGPHEQYF,TGTGCCAGCAGCTTAACAGCGGGGGGTCCCCACGAGCAGTACTTC
TRBJ1-2,TRBD1,TRBV28,.,CASSPTVRQGANYGYTF,TGTGCCAGCAGTCCCACAGTCCGACAGGGGGCTAACTATGGCTACACCTTC
TRBJ2-1,TRBD1,TRBV7-9,few,CASSQSHDRGFSYNEQFF,TGTGCCAGCAGCCAATCCCATGACAGGGGGTTCTCCTACAATGAGCAGTTCTTC
TRBJ2-1,TRBD1,TRBV5-1,.,CASSSLTGGEQFF,TGCGCCAGCAGCTCTCTTACAGGGGGAGAGCAGTTCTTC
TRBJ2-3,TRBD2,TRBV7-2,few,CASSLGASGFSTDTQYF,TGTGCCAGCAGCTTAGGGGCTAGCGGATTTAGCACAGATACGCAGTATTTT
TRBJ2-5,.,TRBV12-3/TRBV12-4,few,CASSFGSRWYF,TGTGCCAGCAGTTTCGGGTCACGGTGGTACTTC
TRBJ2-7,.,TRBV7-9,.,CASSLRAAGLYNEQYF,TGTGCCAGCAGCTTACGTGCCGCAGGGTTGTACAATGAGCAGTACTTC
TRBJ1-2,TRBD1,TRBV20-1,.,CSAPGQAANYGYTF,TGCAGTGCTCCTGGACAGGCCGCTAACTATGGCTACACCTTC
TRBJ1-2,.,TRBV7-9,.,CASSAIGGPYGYTF,TGTGCCAGCAGCGCTATAGGAGGACCCTATGGCTACACCTTC
TRBJ2-3,TRBD2,TRBV3-1,.,CASSQEAGGNTQYF,TGTGCCAGCAGCCAAGAAGCGGGAGGCAATACGCAGTATTTT
TRBJ2-3,.,TRBV5-6,few,CASSFERTDTQYF,TGTGCCAGCAGCTTCGAGAGAACAGATACGCAGTATTTT
TRBJ2-1,.,TRBV15,.,CATSLTGPYNEQFF,TGTGCCACCAGCCTCACAGGACCTTACAATGAGCAGTTCTTC
TRBJ1-2,.,TRBV20-1,.,CSARGGPSGYGYTF,TGCAGTGCCCGTGGGGGGCCGTCGGGTTATGGCTACACCTTC
TRBJ2-3,.,TRBV7-9,.,CASSLIPRVPTDTQYF,TGTGCCAGCAGCTTAATCCCTAGGGTTCCCACAGATACGCAGTATTTT
TRBJ2-7,.,TRBV21-1,few,CASSKPTPYEQYF,TGTGCCAGCAGCAAACCGACCCCCTACGAGCAGTACTTC
TRBJ2-5,.,TRBV11-2,.,CASSAIRGIQETQYF,TGTGCCAGCAGCGCCATAAGAGGGATACAAGAGACCCAGTACTTC
TRBJ1-2,.,TRBV20-1,.,CSARDRSGGGYTF,TGCAGTGCTAGAGATCGCAGTGGGGGTGGCTACACCTTC
TRBJ2-1,TRBD2,TRBV27,.,CATLINGLAGDEQFF,TGTGCCACCTTGATTAATGGACTAGCGGGGGATGAGCAGTTCTTC
TRBJ1-1,.,TRBV5-1,.,CASSLGSGARAEAFF,TGCGCCAGCAGCTTGGGGTCGGGGGCGCGTGCTGAAGCTTTCTTT
TRBJ2-2,.,TRBV6-5,.,CASSYGGWAGELFF,TGTGCCAGCAGTTACGGAGGGTGGGCCGGGGAGCTGTTTTTT
TRBJ2-3,.,TRBV28,.,CASTPHSRGGTDTQYF,TGTGCCAGCACCCCGCACTCCAGGGGAGGCACAGATACGCAGTATTTT
TRBJ1-4,.,TRBV28,.,CASSLCRGGEKLFF,TGTGCCAGCAGTTTGTGCAGGGGCGGTGAAAAACTGTTTTTT